These 28 T cell receptor beta chains were all obtained from the same sample, sequenced in a study of shared clonotypes between healthy human individuals. Generated by immunoSEQ multiplex PCR, the TCRdb table keeps only in-frame clones and is missing some. The repertoire holds roughly 2,300,000 clones, with about nine tenths as singletons. The sequenced sample was naive CD4+ T cells from PBMCs. Subset reported: CD45RA+ positively selected. The receptors originated from a man aged 18 to 29 in good health. Some clones in this sample may be carry-over from other donors' samples.

The CDR3 region has the DNA TGCGCCAGCAGCCCTTCCAGGGTACAGAACACTGAAGCTTTCTTT. Its protein product is CASSPSRVQNTEAFF. This chain links TRBV4-1 with TRBJ1-1, with D possibly being TRBD1 (5 bases). The CDR3 has 15 residues. Trimming took 4 bases from V and 1 from J, leaving 13 bases between them. The germline CDR1 and CDR2 sequences are MGHRA and YSYEKL.

V is TRBV7-9 and J is TRBJ1-2; 7 bases line up with TRBD1. CDR3 length equals 15 residues. Germline-derived CDR1 and CDR2 are SEHNR and FQNEAQ (reference sequence). V shed 2 bases, J shed 8 bases, and the junction held 11 bases outside the gene matches. This CDR3 reads CASSLLLGGFQGYTF. CDR3 nucleotides: TGTGCCAGCAGCTTATTGCTAGGGGGCTTTCAAGGCTACACCTTC.

This chain joins TRBV15 and TRBJ2-3, with TRBD2 as a possible D gene (5 bases). This CDR3 is built from 17 residues. V lost 1 base, J lost 2 bases, and 16 bases lay in between. The V gene's germline CDR1 is LNHNV and CDR2 YYDKDF (reference sequence). CDR3 coding DNA: TGTGCCACCAGCAGAGGTAGAGCGGAAGGAGCCACAGATACGCAGTATTTT. Translation gives CATSRGRAEGATDTQYF.

The chain recombines TRBV5-4 with TRBJ1-2, with D unresolved. V was shortened by 3 bases and J by 7 bases, with 19 bases between the two germline ends. The germline V gene encodes CDR1 SGHNT and CDR2 YYREEE (reference sequence). The length of the CDR3 is 15 residues. The CDR3 protein is CASSYPGTGFGGYTF. For the CDR3, the DNA is TGTGCCAGCAGCTACCCGGGAACCGGGTTCGGTGGCTACACCTTC.

As to this clone: This CDR3 is also generated by other DNA sequences in the sample. V gene TRBV14 combines with J gene TRBJ2-7; no firm D call. Trimming removed 2 bases at V and 3 bases at J, with 2 bases between. The CDR3 spans 11 residues. Germline V CDR1 and CDR2: SGHDN, FVKESK. The CDR3 protein is CASSQFYEQYF. In DNA form, the CDR3 reads TGTGCCAGCAGCCAATTCTACGAGCAGTACTTC.

V and J are TRBV2 and TRBJ2-1, with D unresolved. CDR1 and CDR2 from the germline V gene are SNHLY and FYNNEI. The length of the CDR3 is 14 residues. Trimming removed 4 bases from V and 6 bases from J, with 13 bases in between. The CDR3 spells CASSVFLVGNEQFF. The CDR3 bases are TGTGCCAGCAGTGTATTTCTAGTAGGCAATGAGCAGTTCTTC.

The chain joins TRBV4-3 to TRBJ2-3; no clear D. V gave up 4 bases and J gave up 2 bases, with 13 bases separating them. Germline V lookup: CDR1 LGHNA, CDR2 YSLEER. The CDR3 loop spans 15 amino acids. The CDR3 loop is CASSPNRQITDTQYF. The CDR3 region has the DNA TGCGCCAGCAGCCCTAACCGACAAATCACAGATACGCAGTATTTT.

V gene TRBV5-1 combines with J gene TRBJ2-2; 9 bases agree with TRBD1. CDR3 length equals 15 residues. V lost 6 bases and J lost 1; bases outside the gene matches: 4. Germline V gene data show CDR1 as SGHRS and CDR2 as YFSETQ. The CDR3 spells CASIPGQGNTGELFF. The DNA for the CDR3 is TGCGCCAGCATCCCGGGACAGGGGAACACCGGGGAGCTGTTTTTT.

The V and J genes are TRBV28 and TRBJ1-1, with 9 bases identical to TRBD1. This CDR3 has 14 amino acids. The V gene end was trimmed by 6 bases and the J gene end by 4 bases; junction bases not matched to a gene: 6. Germline loops: CDR1 MDHEN, CDR2 SYDVKM. CDR3 coding DNA: TGTGCCAGCAGGTTACAGGGGGCGGTCACTGAAGCTTTCTTT. Translated: CASRLQGAVTEAFF.

This sequence joins TRBV6-1 and TRBJ2-7; no reliable D call. The germline CDR1 and CDR2 sequences are MNHNS and SASEGT. This CDR3 is built from 10 residues. The germline V and J ends were trimmed by 8 bases and 3 bases, with 5 bases remaining between them. CDR3 residues: CASLNYEQYF. Here the CDR3 DNA reads TGTGCCAGCCTGAACTACGAGCAGTACTTC.

J is TRBJ2-1 and V is TRBV7-3; TRBD2 agrees at 16 bases. V shed 4 bases and J 7 bases; nucleotides not matched to a gene: 10. This CDR3 contains 18 residues. Germline values: CDR1 SGHTA, CDR2 FQGTGA. The CDR3 here is CASSSGLAGGPGLNEQFF. The CDR3 region has the DNA TGTGCCAGCAGCTCGGGACTAGCGGGAGGGCCGGGGTTAAATGAGCAGTTCTTC.

This clone was observed a single time. The chain uses TRBV5-8 and TRBJ2-6; tentative D call: TRBD1 (6 bases). The length of the CDR3 is 16 residues. From germline, CDR1 is SGHTS and CDR2 YDEGEE. V was pared by 7 bases and J by 2 bases, with 16 bases between. This CDR3 is CASFLTGHPGANVLTF. In DNA form, the CDR3 reads TGTGCCAGCTTCCTTACAGGGCACCCTGGGGCCAACGTCCTGACTTTC.

The chain combines TRBV14 with TRBJ2-5; D not resolved. Trimming removed 2 bases from V and 4 bases from J, with 14 bases in between. CDR3 length: 15 amino acids. Looked up from germline, CDR1 is SGHDN and CDR2 is FVKESK. As DNA, the CDR3 is TGTGCCAGCAGCCAACCCAGGAGTCATGTAGAGACCCAGTACTTC. Translating it yields CASSQPRSHVETQYF.

The rearrangement links TRBV5-4 to TRBJ2-3; no definite D call. Looked up from germline, CDR1 is SGHNT and CDR2 is YYREEE (reference sequence). Trimming shortened V by 4 bases and J by 8 bases, and 14 bases separated the two germline ends. This CDR3 is built from 13 residues. CDR3 sequence: CASSARQERTQYF. The CDR3, as DNA: TGTGCCAGCAGCGCGAGGCAGGAGCGTACGCAGTATTTT.

The rearrangement uses TRBV7-7 and TRBJ2-7; D possibly uses TRBD1 or TRBD2 (5 bases each). This CDR3 spans 13 amino acids. Deletions cut 4 bases from V and 0 bases from J, with 7 bases between. Germline V CDR1 and CDR2: SSHAT, FNYEAQ (reference sequence). The CDR3 DNA sequence: TGTGCCAGCAGCTCCGGGACCTCCTACGAGCAGTACTTC. Translation: CASSSGTSYEQYF.

The rearrangement joins TRBV27 to TRBJ2-5, with D possibly TRBD2 on 6 matching bases. The germline V gene has CDR1 MNHEY and CDR2 SMNVEV (reference sequence). This CDR3 is 14 amino acids long. With 4 bases removed from V and 2 bases from J, the gap between germline ends came to 11 bases. CDR3 in amino acids: CASSSKGTQETQYF. The CDR3 nucleotides are TGTGCCAGCAGTTCGAAGGGGACTCAAGAGACCCAGTACTTC.

The rearrangement uses TRBV6-1 and TRBJ2-2, with D possibly TRBD2 on 6 matching bases. The V and J ends lost 3 bases and 6 bases respectively, with 20 bases between them. The CDR3 is made up of 17 amino acids. The germline V gene encodes CDR1 MNHNS and CDR2 SASEGT. The CDR3 region is CASSDLGTSSTPGELFF. DNA of the CDR3: TGTGCCAGCAGTGACCTTGGCACTAGCTCTACCCCCGGGGAGCTGTTTTTT.

The chain combines TRBV25-1 with TRBJ2-5, with a tentative D call TRBD2 (7 bases). V was shortened by 4 bases and J by 4 bases, with 10 bases between the two germline ends. Germline CDR1 MGHDK, CDR2 SYGVNS. CDR3 size: 13 residues. For the CDR3, the DNA is TGTGCCAGCAGTGGGGGGGGGCGAGAGACCCAGTACTTC. This sequence encodes CASSGGGRETQYF.

This chain links TRBV2 with TRBJ1-2; D remains ambiguous. CDR1 SNHLY and CDR2 FYNNEI come from the germline V gene. This CDR3 contains 14 residues. V shed 2 bases and J shed 0 bases, with 7 bases lying between them. CDR3 protein: CASSEQAANYGYTF. CDR3 DNA: TGTGCCAGCAGTGAACAGGCGGCTAACTATGGCTACACCTTC.

V is TRBV6-5 and J is TRBJ2-3; TRBD1 or TRBD2 may be the D gene (6 bases each). Trimming pared 0 bases from V and 3 bases from J, leaving 10 bases between. The CDR3 extends over 15 amino acids. Germline CDR1 reads MNHEY; CDR2 reads SVGAGI. The CDR3 DNA sequence: TGTGCCAGCAGTTACTCCCGGGGGCCGACAGATACGCAGTATTTT. It specifies CASSYSRGPTDTQYF.

This clone was observed once. J is TRBJ2-7 and V is TRBV19, with 8 bases lining up with TRBD1. Germline CDR1 reads LNHDA; CDR2 reads SQIVND (reference sequence). The CDR3 is made up of 14 amino acids. J was trimmed by 3 bases and V by 6 bases; bases with no gene match: 7. As DNA, the CDR3 is TGTGCCAGTAGGCCCCGACAGGGGTTCTACGAGCAGTACTTC. Its translation: CASRPRQGFYEQYF.

This clone was picked up one time. The chain carries TRBV7-2 and TRBJ1-1, with a possible D match to TRBD1 (6 bases). Germline V lookup: CDR1 SGHTA, CDR2 FQGNSA. V was clipped by 5 bases and J by 2 bases, with 12 bases between them. This CDR3 spans 14 amino acids. The DNA of the CDR3 is TGTGCCAGCAGCGCTTACAGGGCCAACACTGAAGCTTTCTTT. Its protein is CASSAYRANTEAFF.

V gene TRBV28 combines with J gene TRBJ2-5; D is ambiguous. The CDR3 extends over 14 amino acids. With 6 bases removed from V and 7 bases from J, the gap between germline ends came to 18 bases. Germline CDR1 and CDR2: MDHEN and SYDVKM. The CDR3 sequence is CASSSQGLLVTQYF. For the CDR3, the DNA is TGTGCCAGCAGCTCACAAGGCCTGTTGGTGACCCAGTACTTC.

V and J are TRBV4-3 and TRBJ2-5; D is uncertain. Germline CDR1 reads LGHNA; CDR2 reads YSLEER. V was clipped by 0 bases and J by 5 bases, with 13 bases between them. The length of the CDR3 is 15 residues. The CDR3 reads CASSQDPWYLETQYF. The CDR3 region has the DNA TGCGCCAGCAGCCAAGATCCGTGGTACTTGGAGACCCAGTACTTC.

The chain links TRBV7-9 to TRBJ1-2; D is unclear. This CDR3 is 15 amino acids long. Deletions cut 1 base from V and 4 bases from J, with 13 bases between. Germline V lookup: CDR1 SEHNR, CDR2 FQNEAQ (reference sequence). The CDR3 here is CASSLEVLRSYGYTF. CDR3 coding DNA: TGTGCCAGCAGCTTAGAGGTCCTACGGAGCTATGGCTACACCTTC.

The chain carries TRBV7-8 and TRBJ1-1; D ambiguous. V shed 2 bases and J shed 1 base, with 11 bases lying between them. CDR3 size: 15 residues. Germline CDR1 reads SGHVS; CDR2 reads FQNEAQ. CDR3 region: CASSLLVTANTEAFF. The DNA of the CDR3 is TGTGCCAGCAGCTTATTAGTGACGGCGAACACTGAAGCTTTCTTT. Full variable domain (outside the CDR3, taken from reference TRBV7-8 and TRBJ1-1): GAGVSQSPRYKVAKRGQDVALRCDPISGHVSLFWYQQALGQGPEFLTYFQNEAQLDKSGLPSDRFFAERPEGSVSTLKIQRTQQEDSAVYLCASSLLVTANTEAFFGQGTRLTVV.

A remark on this clone: Distinct nucleotide sequences in the sample also encode this CDR3. This chain uses TRBV7-2 with TRBJ2-2; D is perhaps TRBD2 (5 bases). V shed 3 bases and J shed 6 bases, with 8 bases lying between them. The CDR3 sequence is 13 residues long. CDR1 and CDR2 (germline): SGHTA, FQGNSA. The CDR3 region is CASSLRASGELFF. CDR3 sequence (DNA): TGTGCCAGCAGCTTGAGGGCCTCCGGGGAGCTGTTTTTT.

The chain couples TRBV6-5 to TRBJ1-1; 7 bases align to TRBD1. Trimming took 2 bases from V and 1 from J; bases not matched to a gene: 7. The CDR3 extends over 16 amino acids. Germline values: CDR1 MNHEY, CDR2 SVGAGI. DNA of the CDR3: TGTGCCAGCAGTTACATGCAATCAGGGGGGAACACTGAAGCTTTCTTT. Protein product: CASSYMQSGGNTEAFF.